The T cell receptor (beta chain) under discussion was sequenced for a study of regulatory T cells in long-lasting Graves disease. Arm-PCR of CDR3 regions and iRepertoire HTBI primers were the basis on which TCR beta libraries were built. MiXCR, applied by TCRdb to the multiplex PCR reads, yields one record per CDR3 protein. The sample yields hundreds of thousands of distinct CDR3 sequences, roughly 15% seen once. CDR1 is MDHEN, CDR2 SYDVKM, per germline. Trimming stripped 6 bases from V and 2 bases from J, with 14 bases between. This CDR3 has 14 amino acids. This clonotype was found many times. Its antigen is unknown. The time point is: newly diagnosed GD, antithyroid drugs for less than 3 months. PBMC-derived RNA was used for the TCR library. Graves' disease was diagnosed by American Thyroid Association guidelines. Study-wide findings and caveats: Among the persistent patients, 2,500 to 3,500 public clonotypes were shared, more than the approximately 970 shared among new patients. Only peripheral blood was studied, not thyroid tissue.

These data were also reused for a study on T cells in Graves' hyperthyroidism and ophthalmopathy. As that report states: Uncontrolled infections, other autoimmune diseases, pregnancy or lactation led to exclusion of patients.

The sequences come from peripheral blood mononuclear cells (PBMCs), collected at new diagnosis, from a patient treated with antithyroid drugs. The sequence derives from a woman aged 25-40 years with Graves disease. The gene calls are TRBV28 and TRBJ2-7; unclear D gene. CDR3 residues: CASRGLVPTYEQYF. The CDR3 DNA sequence: TGTGCCAGCAGGGGATTGGTCCCCACCTACGAGCAGTACTTC.